This entry lists 10 T cell receptor beta chains sequenced from one sample in a study of PD-L1 blockade in urothelial cancer. TCRdb's table, derived via immunoSEQ multiplex PCR, lists solely in-frame clones and lacks some. The table records approximately 40,000 clones, 70% to 90% of them present only once. Time point meaning: peripheral blood 6 weeks after treatment start. This specimen consisted of PBMCs, obtained around atezolizumab (anti-PD-L1) treatment. The receptors originated from a man in his 60s with urothelial cancer.

This clone was counted a few times. V and J are TRBV10-3 and TRBJ1-2; TRBD1 aligns across 8 bases. V lost 11 bases, J lost 2 bases, and 4 bases stayed unmatched. There are 12 residues in the CDR3. Germline CDR1 and CDR2: ENHRY and SYGVKD. The CDR3 is CAGGTGNYGYTF. The CDR3 nucleotides read TGTGCCGGGGGGACAGGCAACTATGGCTACACCTTC.

This clone showed up just a few times. The chain combines TRBV9 with TRBJ1-2, with D possibly TRBD1 on 6 matching bases. Trimming pared 0 bases from V and 4 bases from J, leaving 10 bases between. Germline V gene sequence: CDR1 SGDLS, CDR2 YYNGEE. The CDR3 contains 14 residues. This CDR3 reads CASSVGQGLYGYTF. CDR3 in DNA: TGTGCCAGCAGCGTAGGGCAGGGGCTCTATGGCTACACCTTC.

The CDR3 protein is CASSFFGARNTGELFF. DNA for the CDR3: TGTGCCAGCAGCTTTTTTGGGGCCCGGAACACCGGGGAGCTGTTTTTT. This chain connects TRBV5-8 to TRBJ2-2; D perhaps matches TRBD1 (5 bases). With 2 bases removed from V and 1 base from J, the gap between germline ends came to 12 bases. Germline V lookup: CDR1 SGHTS, CDR2 YDEGEE. This CDR3 contains 16 residues.

V usage is TRBV19 and J usage is TRBJ1-5; 7 bases align to TRBD1. The ends lost 7 bases at V and 7 bases at J; junction bases unmatched: 16. Germline V lookup: CDR1 LNHDA, CDR2 SQIVND (reference sequence). CDR3 length: 16 residues. The CDR3 sequence is CASTPNGGTAVQPQHF. The CDR3 DNA reads as TGTGCCAGTACCCCCAATGGGGGGACAGCAGTGCAGCCCCAGCATTTT.

The V and J genes are TRBV27 and TRBJ1-2; the match to TRBD1 covers 11 bases. Per the germline V gene, CDR1 is MNHEY and CDR2 is SMNVEV (reference sequence). The V and J ends lost 5 bases and 8 bases, in that order; junction bases with no gene match: 10. The CDR3 loop spans 15 amino acids. CDR3 sequence: CASSLGTGGMGGYTF. As DNA, the CDR3 is TGTGCCAGCAGTCTAGGGACAGGGGGGATGGGGGGCTACACCTTC.

The rearrangement uses TRBV9 and TRBJ2-7; TRBD1 aligns across 11 bases. The CDR3 spans 14 residues. Germline-derived CDR1 and CDR2 are SGDLS and YYNGEE. Germline trimming cut 0 bases from V and 6 bases from J; bases unmatched to any gene: 2. For the CDR3, the DNA is TGTGCCAGCAGCGTAGAGGACAGGGGGCGCGAGCAGTACTTC. It codes for CASSVEDRGREQYF.

The sample holds a few counts of this clone. The chain joins TRBV9 to TRBJ1-4; 9 nucleotides line up with TRBD1. The CDR3 sequence is 14 residues long. Germline trimming cut 1 base from V and 8 bases from J; bases unmatched to any gene: 3. Germline CDR1 is SGDLS and CDR2 is YYNGEE. Written as DNA, the CDR3 is TGTGCCAGCAGCGTACGGACAGGGGCGGAAAAACTGTTTTTT. This encodes CASSVRTGAEKLFF.

On this clone: One end of the junction fails to match germline, which may point to a read error. V gene TRBV5-6 combines with J gene TRBJ1-1, with TRBD1 as a possible D gene (6 bases). This CDR3 is 14 amino acids long. Germline CDR1 is SGHDT and CDR2 is YYEEEE. The CDR3: CASSLLGEQGTPSF. In DNA form, the CDR3 reads TGTGCCAGCAGCTTGTTAGGGGAACAGGGAACCCCTTCATTT.

The V gene is TRBV5-1, the J gene TRBJ2-7; 7 positions match TRBD2. J gave up 4 bases and V 0 bases, and 7 bases lay outside the gene matches. The CDR3 contains 15 residues. The V gene's germline CDR1 is SGHRS and CDR2 YFSETQ. The CDR3 spells CASSLAPRESYEQYF. CDR3 sequence (DNA): TGCGCCAGCAGCTTGGCCCCGCGGGAGTCGTACGAGCAGTACTTC.

This clone was detected only a few times. The V call is TRBV19, the J call TRBJ1-4; D is undetermined. V was trimmed by 6 bases and J by 8 bases, leaving 16 bases between them. In germline, CDR1 is LNHDA, CDR2 SQIVND (reference sequence). The CDR3 length is 14 residues. In nucleotides, the CDR3 is TGTGCCAGTAGGCCCGGACTCCGGGAGGAAAAACTGTTTTTT. It is translated as CASRPGLREEKLFF.